This is a list of T cell receptor beta chains from one sample in a study of blood T cell repertoires in COVID-19. This table comes from immunoSEQ multiplex PCR, and its TCRdb copy is limited to in-frame clones, with some not included. The data show around 220,000 clones, 80% seen once. Sequencing used PBMCs or T cells enriched from blood (not recorded which). The receptors were gathered from a woman aged 40 to 50 with acute COVID-19. The CDR3 runs from the conserved cysteine through the conserved F or W. The D gene is left open where the match is weak. Where a row states a size, it is once, few, many or the class of an expanded clone; other rows omit it.

d_gene,abundance,v_gene,j_gene,CDR3nt,CDR3aa
-,-,TRBV11-2,TRBJ2-3,TGTGCCAGCAGCATCAGGGGGGATCGCACAGATACGCAGTATTTT,CASSIRGDRTDTQYF
TRBD2,-,TRBV19,TRBJ2-1,TGTGCCAGTACCCAGGTGAATAGCGGGAACAATGAGCAGTTCTTC,CASTQVNSGNNEQFF
-,-,TRBV5-1,TRBJ2-1,TGCGCCAGCAGCCCAGGGGGGACCTCCTACAATGAGCAGTTCTTC,CASSPGGTSYNEQFF
-,-,TRBV18,TRBJ2-7,TGTGCCAGCTCACTCGGTGAGGGCTCCCTCTACTTC,CASSLGEGSLYF
TRBD2,-,TRBV15,TRBJ2-1,TGTGCCACCAGCAGAGGAAAGACTAGCGGGAGCAATGAGCAGTTCTTC,CATSRGKTSGSNEQFF
TRBD1,-,TRBV30,TRBJ1-5,TGTGCCTGGAGTGTGACAGGGAGTATAGGGCAGCCCCAGCATTTT,CAWSVTGSIGQPQHF
-,-,TRBV15,TRBJ1-1,TGTGCTATAGGGGGGGACACTGAAGCTTTCTTT,CAIGGDTEAFF
TRBD1,-,TRBV20-1,TRBJ2-7,TGCAGTGCTGTTTCGGGACAGGGTCAGTACTTC,CSAVSGQGQYF
-,-,TRBV5-5,TRBJ1-4,TGTGCCAGCAGCTTGGGGCCCACGGGGAATGAAAAACTGTTTTTT,CASSLGPTGNEKLFF
TRBD1,few,TRBV5-1,TRBJ1-6,TGCGCCAGCAGCTTTGGGCCGGGACAGGGGAGTTCACCCCTCCACTTT,CASSFGPGQGSSPLHF
TRBD1,-,TRBV7-2,TRBJ2-7,TGTGCCAGCAGCCAAAGGACAGGGGGCGCAGTGGAGCAGTACTTC,CASSQRTGGAVEQYF
-,-,TRBV4-3,TRBJ2-7,TGCGCCAGCAGCCAATCCCACGGGTCGGACTACGAGCAGTACTTC,CASSQSHGSDYEQYF
-,-,TRBV2,TRBJ1-6,TGTGCCAGCAGTGAAACGGCCGCCAGGGGTTCACCCCTCCACTTT,CASSETAARGSPLHF
TRBD1,-,TRBV2,TRBJ1-3,TGTGCCAGCAGTGAACAGGGGGATCTCTCTGGAAACACCATATATTTT,CASSEQGDLSGNTIYF
TRBD1,-,TRBV28,TRBJ1-2,TGTGCCAGCAGCTCTACAGGGGGGACGAACTATGGCTACACCTTC,CASSSTGGTNYGYTF
TRBD2,few,TRBV13,TRBJ2-5,TGTGCCAGCAGCTTACGAGCGGGGGGGCCTGTAGGAGAGACCCAGTACTTC,CASSLRAGGPVGETQYF
-,few,TRBV9,TRBJ1-1,TGTGCCAGCAGCCGAAGGGGGGGAACTGAAGCTTTCTTT,CASSRRGGTEAFF
TRBD2,-,TRBV6-4,TRBJ2-3,TGTGCCAGCAGTGCCATACGGGGGGGCACAGATACGCAGTATTTT,CASSAIRGGTDTQYF
TRBD2,-,TRBV5-4,TRBJ2-2,TGTGCCAGCAGCCTATTAGCGGGGCCCAAGACCGGGGAGCTGTTTTTT,CASSLLAGPKTGELFF
TRBD2,-,TRBV2,TRBJ2-7,TGTGCCAGCAGTGGGGACCGCGGGACTAGCATTTACGAGCAGTACTTC,CASSGDRGTSIYEQYF
-,-,TRBV4-1,TRBJ1-1,TGCGCCAGCGCAGGCTACACTGAAGCTTTCTTT,CASAGYTEAFF
-,-,TRBV5-6,TRBJ1-3,TGTGCCAGCAGCTTGCGCAGTTTTTCCGGAAACACCATATATTTT,CASSLRSFSGNTIYF
-,-,TRBV27,TRBJ1-1,TGTGCCAGCAGGGGCGTTCGCGGGACTTTCTTT,CASRGVRGTFF
TRBD1,-,TRBV6-4,TRBJ1-5,TGTGCCAGCAGTCCCGGGACAGGGAGGCAGCCCCAGCATTTT,CASSPGTGRQPQHF
TRBD2,few,TRBV27,TRBJ2-1,TGTGCCAGCAGTTTAACTAGCGGGGGTCCCTATGAGCAGTTCTTC,CASSLTSGGPYEQFF
TRBD1,-,TRBV4-3,TRBJ2-1,TGCGCCAGCAGCCACGGTCCGGGACAGGGGAATGAGCAGTTCTTC,CASSHGPGQGNEQFF
-,-,TRBV11-2,TRBJ1-1,TGTGCCAGCAGCTCTGGGAGAGAGTGGAACACTGAAGCTTTCTTT,CASSSGREWNTEAFF
-,-,TRBV7-2,TRBJ2-3,TGTGCCAGCAGCCCTAGGACAGATACGCAGTATTTT,CASSPRTDTQYF
TRBD1,-,TRBV7-2,TRBJ2-2,TGTGCCAGCAGGGACACAGGGGGCGCCGCCGGGGAGCTGTTTTTT,CASRDTGGAAGELFF
-,-,TRBV27,TRBJ2-6,TGTGCCAGCAGTTCCGGACTACAGGGGTCTGGGGCCAACGTCCTGACTTTC,CASSSGLQGSGANVLTF
TRBD1,-,TRBV5-4,TRBJ2-7,TGTGCCAGCAGCTTGGGAAGGACAGGGGGCTACGAGCAGTACTTC,CASSLGRTGGYEQYF
-,-,TRBV19,TRBJ1-4,TGTGCCAGTAGTCGCTGGCCTAATGAAAAACTGTTTTTT,CASSRWPNEKLFF
-,-,TRBV19,TRBJ1-1,TGTGCCAGTAGTATGGGTAGCCTCACTGAAGCTTTCTTT,CASSMGSLTEAFF
-,-,TRBV30,TRBJ1-2,TGTGCCTGGAGCCTACAGGGAAACTATGGCTACACCTTC,CAWSLQGNYGYTF
-,-,TRBV27,TRBJ1-3,TGTGCCAGCAGCCCTCAGGGGATCGGAAACACCATATATTTT,CASSPQGIGNTIYF
-,-,TRBV19,TRBJ1-1,TGTGCCAGTAGTTATGACAGATACACTGAAGCTTTCTTT,CASSYDRYTEAFF
TRBD2,-,TRBV29-1,TRBJ2-3,TGCAGCGTCCCCGTAGCGGGGGGTAGGGCAGATACGCAGTATTTT,CSVPVAGGRADTQYF
TRBD1,-,TRBV11-2,TRBJ1-1,TGTGCCAGCAGCTTCGGGGACAGGGGGAACACTGAAGCTTTCTTT,CASSFGDRGNTEAFF
-,-,TRBV30,TRBJ1-3,TGTGCCTGGTCCCATGGGGGGGCGGCCGGAAACACCATATATTTT,CAWSHGGAAGNTIYF
TRBD1,-,TRBV6-6,TRBJ1-6,TGTGCCAGCAGATTGACAGGGGGGCCCCTCCACTTT,CASRLTGGPLHF
-,few,TRBV4-1,TRBJ1-6,TGCGCCAGCAGCCAAGACCCAGGGTATAATTCACCCCTCCACTTT,CASSQDPGYNSPLHF
-,-,TRBV15,TRBJ2-1,TGTGCCACCAGCAGAGAGTCACTATCCCTCTCCTACAATGAGCAGTTCTTC,CATSRESLSLSYNEQFF
-,-,TRBV5-8,TRBJ2-5,TGTGCCACGGCTTACCGGCGGAACCAAGAGACCCAGTACTTC,CATAYRRNQETQYF
-,-,TRBV5-1,TRBJ1-4,TGCGCCAGCAGCTTGGCCGGGGGGGCTAATGAAAAACTGTTTTTT,CASSLAGGANEKLFF
TRBD1,-,TRBV7-9,TRBJ1-1,TGTGCCAGCAGCTTAGCGACAGGGGGAGAAACTGAAGCTTTCTTT,CASSLATGGETEAFF
-,-,TRBV28,TRBJ2-1,TGTGCCAGCAGTTCGTCGGGATTTGCAAGGGTTAATGAGCAGTTCTTC,CASSSSGFARVNEQFF
-,-,TRBV9,TRBJ1-6,TGTGCCAGCAGCGAAACCGGGACGGGGGATTCACCCCTCCACTTT,CASSETGTGDSPLHF
TRBD1,once,TRBV19,TRBJ2-7,TGTGCCAGTAGCGGGACAGGGGATTCCGAGCAGTACTTC,CASSGTGDSEQYF
TRBD1,-,TRBV15,TRBJ1-3,TGTGCCACCAGCAGAGATTGGGCAGGGGGCTCGTACACCATATATTTT,CATSRDWAGGSYTIYF
-,-,TRBV29-1,TRBJ1-2,TGCAGCGTTGAAGATGGTTCAGGGGCCTATGGCTACACCTTC,CSVEDGSGAYGYTF
-,-,TRBV19,TRBJ1-3,TGTGCCAGTAGTAGAGGGACACCAATTTCCTCTGGAAACACCATATATTTT,CASSRGTPISSGNTIYF
-,few,TRBV6-5,TRBJ2-3,TGTGCCAGCAGCCCGAGGGTTATAGGCACAGATACGCAGTATTTT,CASSPRVIGTDTQYF
-,-,TRBV9,TRBJ2-2,TGTGCCAGCAGCCCCCAGGGGGGCCGTAGCACCGGGGAGCTGTTTTTT,CASSPQGGRSTGELFF
-,-,TRBV19,TRBJ2-1,TGTGCCAGTAGGGTGGGTGGCGGCTACTACAATGAGCAGTTCTTC,CASRVGGGYYNEQFF
TRBD1,few,TRBV9,TRBJ2-7,TGTGCCAGCAGCGTAGGATCAGGGGGAACGGGCGAGCAGTACTTC,CASSVGSGGTGEQYF
-,-,TRBV5-4,TRBJ2-3,TGTGCCAGCAGCCGTGACTCGTCCCCCAGCACAGATACGCAGTATTTT,CASSRDSSPSTDTQYF
TRBD1,-,TRBV6-5,TRBJ1-4,TGTGCCAGCAGGACCACAGGGGCAACTAATGAAAAACTGTTTTTT,CASRTTGATNEKLFF
-,-,TRBV4-1,TRBJ1-1,TGCGCCAGCGGTCCAGGGGCAACTGAAGCTTTCTTT,CASGPGATEAFF